Below, 29 T cell receptor beta chains from the same sample are listed, as sequenced in a study of shared clonotypes between healthy human individuals. Produced via immunoSEQ multiplex PCR; TCRdb's table is partial and in-frame only. The sample yields 2.3 million or so clones, more than 85% seen once. Material for sequencing was naive CD4+ T cells from PBMCs. Noted subset: CD45RA+ positively selected. The source of these receptors is a man younger than 35 in good health. Some clones in this sample may be carry-over from other donors' samples.

The rearrangement links TRBV30 to TRBJ1-2, with 7 nucleotides matching TRBD1. This CDR3 has 17 amino acids. The V gene's germline CDR1 is GTSNPN and CDR2 SVGIG (reference sequence). V dropped 1 base and J dropped 4; count of bases not matched to a gene: 15. In DNA, the CDR3 is TGTGCCTGGAGTGCAAGGGGTCGACAGGGACGTTCCTATGGCTACACCTTC. As protein: CAWSARGRQGRSYGYTF.

The rearrangement links TRBV10-1 to TRBJ1-5; a possible D gene is TRBD1 (6 bases). The germline gives CDR1 WNHNN, CDR2 SYGVQD (reference sequence). The CDR3 runs to 15 residues. V was trimmed by 6 bases and J by 0 bases, leaving 12 bases between them. CDR3: CASRETGLSNQPQHF. In nucleotides, the CDR3 is TGCGCCAGCAGGGAAACAGGGCTTAGCAATCAGCCCCAGCATTTT.

The gene calls are TRBV5-6 and TRBJ2-7; 7 bases match TRBD1. Trimming at V came to 2 bases and at J to 2 bases, leaving 10 bases not matched to a gene. Germline CDR1 SGHDT, CDR2 YYEEEE. The CDR3 runs 16 residues. CDR3 region: CASSLGGPYPAYEQYF. CDR3 sequence (DNA): TGTGCCAGCAGCTTAGGGGGCCCTTACCCAGCCTACGAGCAGTACTTC.

The rearrangement uses TRBV18 and TRBJ1-2; D perhaps matches TRBD1 (6 bases). Looked up from germline, CDR1 is KGHSH and CDR2 is LQKENI. Trimming took 6 bases from V and 2 from J, leaving 22 bases between them. There are 17 residues in the CDR3. The CDR3 region is CASSPIPDSGTNYGYTF. CDR3 DNA: TGTGCCAGCTCCCCAATACCTGACTCCGGGACAAACTATGGCTACACCTTC.

The chain carries TRBV5-1 and TRBJ1-3, with 7 bases lining up with TRBD1. CDR3 size: 15 residues. V dropped 4 bases and J dropped 4; count of bases not matched to a gene: 8. From germline, CDR1 is SGHRS and CDR2 YFSETQ. The CDR3 loop reads CASSPSTGSGNTIYF. The CDR3 region has the DNA TGCGCCAGCAGCCCATCGACAGGGTCAGGAAACACCATATATTTT.

This clone was counted only a few times. The chain combines TRBV28 with TRBJ1-1; TRBD1 is a possible D gene (5 bases). V was clipped by 6 bases and J by 3 bases, with 11 bases between them. Germline V gene data show CDR1 as MDHEN and CDR2 as SYDVKM. This CDR3 is 13 amino acids long. CDR3 coding DNA: TGTGCCAGCAGGACCACAGGCGACACTGAAGCTTTCTTT. Translated: CASRTTGDTEAFF. Full variable domain (remainder filled in from reference TRBV28 and TRBJ1-1): DVKVTQSSRYLVKRTGEKVFLECVQDMDHENMFWYRQDPGLGLRLIYFSYDVKMKEKGDIPEGYSVSREKKERFSLILESASTNQTSMYLCASRTTGDTEAFFGQGTRLTVV.

This clone occurred once. V usage is TRBV6-6 and J usage is TRBJ2-2, with D possibly TRBD1 on 6 matching bases. CDR3 length: 15 residues. Germline V gives CDR1 MNHNY, CDR2 SVGAGI (reference sequence). Trimming left V 6 bases short and J 1 base short, with 12 bases between. CDR3 bases: TGTGCCAGCAGCGAGGGGGTGATGAACACCGGGGAGCTGTTTTTT. Translation gives CASSEGVMNTGELFF.

The rearrangement links TRBV10-3 to TRBJ1-1; D unresolved. With 3 bases removed from V and 4 bases from J, the gap between germline ends came to 12 bases. Germline-derived CDR1 and CDR2 are ENHRY and SYGVKD. This CDR3 has 14 amino acids. The CDR3 DNA follows: TGTGCCATCAGTGACGACCGGGATCGCACTGAAGCTTTCTTT. Residues: CAISDDRDRTEAFF.

The chain joins TRBV9 to TRBJ2-3; 15 bases match TRBD2. The V gene end was trimmed by 3 bases and the J gene end by 6 bases; junction bases not matched to a gene: 8. The CDR3 is 17 residues long. CDR1 is SGDLS, CDR2 YYNGEE, per germline. This CDR3 is CASSAGLGTSGRDTQYF. CDR3 nucleotides: TGTGCCAGCAGCGCAGGGCTAGGGACTAGCGGGAGGGATACGCAGTATTTT.

Here the CDR3 reads CASSEGLAGEQFF. CDR3 in DNA: TGTGCCAGCAGTGAAGGCCTAGCGGGGGAGCAGTTCTTC. The chain employs TRBV6-1 and TRBJ2-1; 9 bases line up with TRBD2. From germline, CDR1 is MNHNS and CDR2 SASEGT. The CDR3 totals 13 residues. J lost 10 bases, V lost 1 base, and 2 bases had no gene match.

V gene TRBV7-9 combines with J gene TRBJ2-3; the D is unclear. In germline, CDR1 is SEHNR, CDR2 FQNEAQ (reference sequence). CDR3 length: 13 residues. Between the trimmed V and J ends, which lost 3 bases and 5 bases, there was a span of 9 bases. The DNA of the CDR3 is TGTGCCAGCAGCTTCACGACTGGAGATACGCAGTATTTT. This encodes CASSFTTGDTQYF. Full variable domain (remainder filled in from reference TRBV7-9 and TRBJ2-3): DTGVSQNPRHKITKRGQNVTFRCDPISEHNRLYWYRQTLGQGPEFLTYFQNEAQLEKSRLLSDRFSAERPKGSFSTLEIQRTEQGDSAMYLCASSFTTGDTQYFGPGTRLTVL.

V is TRBV5-1 and J is TRBJ2-7, with a tentative D call TRBD1 (6 bases). This CDR3 is built from 13 residues. V lost 1 base, J lost 6 bases, and 11 bases lay in between. The germline gives CDR1 SGHRS, CDR2 YFSETQ. The CDR3 protein is CASSLISGAEQYF. CDR3 DNA: TGCGCCAGCAGCTTGATTTCAGGGGCCGAGCAGTACTTC.

The chain combines TRBV9 with TRBJ2-7; tentatively, D is TRBD2 (6 bases). CDR1 and CDR2 from the germline V gene are SGDLS and YYNGEE. With 0 bases removed from V and 0 bases from J, the gap between germline ends came to 16 bases. This CDR3 region has 17 residues. CDR3: CASSVAGGGALSYEQYF. In DNA form, the CDR3 reads TGTGCCAGCAGCGTAGCGGGTGGAGGGGCCCTCTCCTACGAGCAGTACTTC.

For this clone: This sample includes further DNA sequences coding for the same CDR3. The rearrangement joins TRBV6-6 to TRBJ1-1; D is unresolved. V was pared by 6 bases and J by 4 bases, with 9 bases between. Looked up from germline, CDR1 is MNHNY and CDR2 is SVGAGI (reference sequence). The CDR3 runs to 12 residues. CDR3 in amino acids: CASSTGGTEAFF. Written as DNA, the CDR3 is TGTGCCAGCAGCACTGGAGGCACTGAAGCTTTCTTT.

V is TRBV11-2 and J is TRBJ2-6, with D unclear. The CDR3 covers 14 residues. Germline CDR1 reads SGHAT; CDR2 reads FQNNGV. V was trimmed by 5 bases and J by 2 bases, leaving 7 bases between them. CDR3: CASSPTAGANVLTF. In DNA form, the CDR3 reads TGTGCCAGCAGCCCCACCGCTGGGGCCAACGTCCTGACTTTC.

As regards this clone: The sample has other DNA sequences that encode this CDR3 too. V usage is TRBV2 and J usage is TRBJ1-1; a possible D gene is TRBD1 (6 bases). Per the germline V gene, CDR1 is SNHLY and CDR2 is FYNNEI. The CDR3 is 12 amino acids. Trimming took 3 bases from V and 5 from J, leaving 7 bases between them. The CDR3 coding sequence is TGTGCCAGCAGTGACAGGGGAACTGAAGCTTTCTTT. Its translation: CASSDRGTEAFF.

V usage is TRBV28 and J usage is TRBJ1-3; D remains unclear. Germline-derived CDR1 and CDR2 are MDHEN and SYDVKM. Trimming shortened V by 4 bases and J by 0 bases, and 13 bases separated the two germline ends. This CDR3 has 16 amino acids. The CDR3 region is CASSSPRGLSGNTIYF. In DNA form, the CDR3 reads TGTGCCAGCAGTTCCCCGAGAGGACTCTCTGGAAACACCATATATTTT.

This sequence joins TRBV6-1 and TRBJ1-2; 7 bases agree with TRBD1. This CDR3 is built from 15 residues. V lost 2 bases and J lost 2; bases outside the gene matches: 5. The germline V gene has CDR1 MNHNS and CDR2 SASEGT. The CDR3 protein is CASSERTGSNYGYTF. CDR3 DNA sequence: TGTGCCAGCAGTGAAAGGACAGGCTCAAACTATGGCTACACCTTC.

This chain uses TRBV4-1 with TRBJ2-1, with TRBD2 matching over 7 bases. This CDR3 region has 17 residues. CDR1 is MGHRA and CDR2 is YSYEKL in the germline V gene. The V and J ends lost 3 bases and 0 bases, in that order; junction bases with no gene match: 8. The CDR3 bases are TGCGCCAGCAGCCAGCTGATCGGGGGGAGCTCCTACAATGAGCAGTTCTTC. It is translated as CASSQLIGGSSYNEQFF.

This chain uses TRBV27 with TRBJ2-7; 12 nucleotides agree with TRBD2. This CDR3 spans 18 amino acids. The germline gives CDR1 MNHEY, CDR2 SMNVEV (reference sequence). The V segment lost 5 bases and the J segment 6 bases; nucleotides outside the gene matches: 17. In nucleotides, the CDR3 is TGTGCCAGCAGTCAAACACTGACTAGCGGGGGACCCTGGGGCGAGCAGTACTTC. Translating it yields CASSQTLTSGGPWGEQYF.

The CDR3 coding sequence is TGTGCCAGCAGCCTGCCGTGGGACAGGGGCCCTCAAGAGACCCAGTACTTC. This sequence encodes CASSLPWDRGPQETQYF. J is TRBJ2-5 and V is TRBV7-7; TRBD1 matches at 10 bases. J lost 2 bases, V lost 5 bases, and 11 bases had no gene match. This CDR3 spans 17 amino acids. Germline assignment: CDR1 SSHAT and CDR2 FNYEAQ (reference sequence).

Here the CDR3 DNA reads TGCGCCAGCAGCCAAGCCGGGACTAGCGGTTCCTACGAGCAGTACTTC. This codes for CASSQAGTSGSYEQYF. This chain connects TRBV4-1 to TRBJ2-7, with 11 bases that match TRBD2. V trimming: 1 base; J trimming: 1 base; junction bases outside the gene matches: 3. The CDR3 has 16 residues. Germline V CDR1 and CDR2: MGHRA, YSYEKL.

CDR3: CATSRDISAEETQYF. DNA of the CDR3: TGTGCCACCAGCAGAGACATCTCGGCTGAAGAGACCCAGTACTTC. This chain links TRBV15 with TRBJ2-5; the D is unclear. The V gene's germline CDR1 is LNHNV and CDR2 YYDKDF (reference sequence). The CDR3 is made up of 15 amino acids. Trimming left V 0 bases short and J 3 bases short, with 11 bases between. Full variable domain (remainder filled in from reference TRBV15 and TRBJ2-5): DAMVIQNPRYQVTQFGKPVTLSCSQTLNHNVMYWYQQKSSQAPKLLFHYYDKDFNNEADTPDNFQSRRPNTSFCFLDIRSPGLGDTAMYLCATSRDISAEETQYFGPGTRLLVL.

The chain has TRBV12-5 and TRBJ2-5, with D possibly being TRBD2 (5 bases). This CDR3 is built from 17 residues. In germline, CDR1 is LGHNT, CDR2 FRNRAP. Trimming left V 3 bases short and J 3 bases short, with 20 bases between. CDR3 sequence (DNA): TGTGCTAGTGGTTTTTCGTTCTTTGGAGGTTTGGAAGAGACCCAGTACTTC. It codes for CASGFSFFGGLEETQYF.

The chain uses TRBV7-2 and TRBJ2-1; D unresolved. V lost 1 base and J lost 4, with 8 bases in between. The CDR3 covers 14 residues. Per germline, CDR1 SGHTA and CDR2 FQGNSA. CDR3 residues: CASSLVQTYNEQFF. In DNA form, the CDR3 reads TGTGCCAGCAGCTTAGTGCAGACTTACAATGAGCAGTTCTTC.

CDR3 DNA: TGTGCCAGCACGGGGCTTATTCGTGAGCAGTACTTC. As protein: CASTGLIREQYF. The chain couples TRBV28 to TRBJ2-7; D possibly uses TRBD1 or TRBD2 (5 bases each). The V end was cut by 7 bases, the J end by 7 bases, with 14 bases between. The V gene's germline CDR1 is MDHEN and CDR2 SYDVKM. CDR3 length: 12 amino acids.

The chain couples TRBV4-2 to TRBJ2-3, with 11 nucleotides matching TRBD2. Losses at the gene ends were 1 base for V and 1 base for J; bases not matched to a gene: 1. CDR1 and CDR2 from the germline V gene are LGHNA and YNFKEQ. The length of the CDR3 is 16 residues. This chain's CDR3 is CASSQGLAGRTDTQYF. The CDR3 DNA reads TGTGCCAGCAGCCAAGGACTAGCGGGGCGCACAGATACGCAGTATTTT.

The chain links TRBV6-5 to TRBJ2-3; D perhaps matches TRBD1 (6 bases). Germline-derived CDR1 and CDR2 are MNHEY and SVGAGI. Trimming removed 0 bases at V and 4 bases at J, with 14 bases between. CDR3 length: 16 amino acids. The CDR3 coding sequence is TGTGCCAGCAGTTACTCGAGGACAGCCAAGGCAGATACGCAGTATTTT. As protein: CASSYSRTAKADTQYF.

This sequence joins TRBV19 and TRBJ2-4; 9 bases agree with TRBD1. Looked up from germline, CDR1 is LNHDA and CDR2 is SQIVND (reference sequence). CDR3 length: 16 residues. Losses at the gene ends were 4 bases for V and 1 base for J; bases not matched to a gene: 5. In DNA form, the CDR3 reads TGTGCCAGTAGTACACAGGGGGCCCGTGCCAAAAACATTCAGTACTTC. This codes for CASSTQGARAKNIQYF.